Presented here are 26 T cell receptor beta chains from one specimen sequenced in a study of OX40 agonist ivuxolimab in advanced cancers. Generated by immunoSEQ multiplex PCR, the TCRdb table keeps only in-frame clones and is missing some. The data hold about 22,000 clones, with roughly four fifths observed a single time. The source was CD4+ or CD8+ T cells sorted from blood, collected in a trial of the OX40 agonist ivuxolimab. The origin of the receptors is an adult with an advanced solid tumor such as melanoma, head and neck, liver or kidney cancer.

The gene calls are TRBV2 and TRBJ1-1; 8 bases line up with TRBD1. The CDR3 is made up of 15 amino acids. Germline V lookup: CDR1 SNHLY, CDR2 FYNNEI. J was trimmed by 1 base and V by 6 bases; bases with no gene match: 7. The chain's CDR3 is CASRTQGAGNTEAFF. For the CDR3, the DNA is TGTGCCAGCAGGACCCAGGGGGCAGGGAACACTGAAGCTTTCTTT.

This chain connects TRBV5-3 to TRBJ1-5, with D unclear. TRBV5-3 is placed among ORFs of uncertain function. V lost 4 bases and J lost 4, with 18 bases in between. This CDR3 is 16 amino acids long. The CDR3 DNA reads TGTGCCAGAAGCCTTAGGGCTAGGGTCCCTAATCAGCCCCAGCATTTT. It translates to CARSLRARVPNQPQHF.

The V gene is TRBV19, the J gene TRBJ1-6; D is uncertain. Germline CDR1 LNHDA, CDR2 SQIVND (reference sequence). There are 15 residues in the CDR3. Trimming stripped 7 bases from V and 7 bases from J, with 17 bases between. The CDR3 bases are TGTGCCAGTAAAATAGGAGGACTGGGAAATTCACCCCTCCACTTT. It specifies CASKIGGLGNSPLHF.

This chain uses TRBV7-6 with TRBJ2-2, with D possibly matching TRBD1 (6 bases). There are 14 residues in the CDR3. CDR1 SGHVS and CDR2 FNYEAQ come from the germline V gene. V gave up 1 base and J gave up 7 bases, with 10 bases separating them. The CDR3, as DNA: TGTGCCAGCAGCTTAGGTACAGGGAACGGGGAGCTGTTTTTT. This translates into CASSLGTGNGELFF.

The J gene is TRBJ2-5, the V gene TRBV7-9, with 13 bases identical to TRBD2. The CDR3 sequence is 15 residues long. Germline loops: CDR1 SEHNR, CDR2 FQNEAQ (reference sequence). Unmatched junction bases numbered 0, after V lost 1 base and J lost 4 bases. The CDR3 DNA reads TGTGCCAGCAGCTTAGGGACTAGCGGGGGAGAGACCCAGTACTTC. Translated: CASSLGTSGGETQYF.

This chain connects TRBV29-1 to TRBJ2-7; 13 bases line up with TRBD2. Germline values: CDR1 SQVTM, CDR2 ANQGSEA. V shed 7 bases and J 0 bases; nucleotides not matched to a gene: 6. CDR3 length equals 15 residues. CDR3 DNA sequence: TGCAGCGCTGTGGGACTAGCGGGGAGCTCCTACGAGCAGTACTTC. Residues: CSAVGLAGSSYEQYF.

The CDR3 protein is CSGGGANIYGYTF. The CDR3 DNA follows: TGCAGCGGCGGGGGGGCGAACATCTATGGCTACACCTTC. The chain employs TRBV29-1 and TRBJ1-2; TRBD1 is a possible D gene (6 bases). V gave up 7 bases and J gave up 4 bases, with 16 bases separating them. In germline, CDR1 is SQVTM, CDR2 ANQGSEA. The CDR3 contains 13 residues. The full variable domain, with the rest looked up from reference TRBV29-1 and TRBJ1-2, is SAVISQKPSRDICQRGTSLTIQCQVDSQVTMMFWYRQQPGQSLTLIATANQGSEATYESGFVIDKFPISRPNLTFSTLTVSNMSPEDSSIYLCSGGGANIYGYTFGSGTRLTVV.

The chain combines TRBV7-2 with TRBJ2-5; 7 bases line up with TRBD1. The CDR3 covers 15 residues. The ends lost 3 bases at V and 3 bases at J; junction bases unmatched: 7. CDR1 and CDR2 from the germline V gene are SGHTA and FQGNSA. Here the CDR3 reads CASSFYDRDKETQYF. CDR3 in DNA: TGTGCCAGCAGCTTCTACGACAGGGATAAAGAGACCCAGTACTTC.

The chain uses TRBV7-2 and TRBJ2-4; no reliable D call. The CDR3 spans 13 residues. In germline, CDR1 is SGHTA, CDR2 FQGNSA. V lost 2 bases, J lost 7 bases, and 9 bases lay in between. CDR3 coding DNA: TGTGCCAGCAGCTTACCGGTGGAGAACATTCAGTACTTC. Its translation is CASSLPVENIQYF.

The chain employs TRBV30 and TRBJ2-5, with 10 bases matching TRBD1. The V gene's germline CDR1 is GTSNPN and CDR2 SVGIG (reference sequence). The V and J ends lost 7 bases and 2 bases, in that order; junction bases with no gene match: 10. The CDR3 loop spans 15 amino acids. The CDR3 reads CAYGTGDNYQETQYF. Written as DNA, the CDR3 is TGTGCCTATGGGACAGGGGACAACTATCAAGAGACCCAGTACTTC.

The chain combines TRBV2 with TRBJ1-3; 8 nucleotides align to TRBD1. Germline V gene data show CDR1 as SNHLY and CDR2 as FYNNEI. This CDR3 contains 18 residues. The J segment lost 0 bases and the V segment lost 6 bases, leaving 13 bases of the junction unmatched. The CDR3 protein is CASRGGPGGSSSGNTIYF. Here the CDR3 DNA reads TGTGCCAGCAGGGGGGGCCCAGGGGGCTCCAGCTCTGGAAACACCATATATTTT.

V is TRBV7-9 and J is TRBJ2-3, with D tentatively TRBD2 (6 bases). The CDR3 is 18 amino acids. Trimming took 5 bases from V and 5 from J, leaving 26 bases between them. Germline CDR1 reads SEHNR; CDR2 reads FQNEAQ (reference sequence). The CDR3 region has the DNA TGTGCCAGCAGCCTCTGGGGAATCGGTGCGGGGTCGCGAGATACGCAGTATTTT. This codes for CASSLWGIGAGSRDTQYF.

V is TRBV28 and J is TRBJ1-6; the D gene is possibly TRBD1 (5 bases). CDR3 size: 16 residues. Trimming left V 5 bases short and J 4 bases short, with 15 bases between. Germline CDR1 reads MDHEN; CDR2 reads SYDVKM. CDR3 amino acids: CASSPIDSSYNSPLHF. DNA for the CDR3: TGTGCCAGCAGTCCAATCGACAGTAGTTATAATTCACCCCTCCACTTT.

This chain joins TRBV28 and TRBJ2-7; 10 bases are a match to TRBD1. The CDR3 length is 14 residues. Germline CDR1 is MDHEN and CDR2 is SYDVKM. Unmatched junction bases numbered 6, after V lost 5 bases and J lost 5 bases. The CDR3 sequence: CASSTPGQGHEQYF. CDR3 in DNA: TGTGCCAGCAGTACGCCGGGACAGGGGCACGAGCAGTACTTC. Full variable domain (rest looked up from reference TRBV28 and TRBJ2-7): DVKVTQSSRYLVKRTGEKVFLECVQDMDHENMFWYRQDPGLGLRLIYFSYDVKMKEKGDIPEGYSVSREKKERFSLILESASTNQTSMYLCASSTPGQGHEQYFGPGTRLTVT.

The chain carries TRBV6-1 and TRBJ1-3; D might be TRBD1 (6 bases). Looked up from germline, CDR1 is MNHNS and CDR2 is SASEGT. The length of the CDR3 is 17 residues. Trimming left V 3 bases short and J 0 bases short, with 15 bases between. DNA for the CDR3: TGTGCCAGCAGTGAGCTACCGGGACACAGCTCTGGAAACACCATATATTTT. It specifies CASSELPGHSSGNTIYF.

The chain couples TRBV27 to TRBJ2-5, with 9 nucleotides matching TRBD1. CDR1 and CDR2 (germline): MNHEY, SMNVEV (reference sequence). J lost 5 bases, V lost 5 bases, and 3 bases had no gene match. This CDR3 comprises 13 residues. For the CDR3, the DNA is TGTGCCAGCAGTCTAGACAGGGGGGAGACCCAGTACTTC. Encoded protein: CASSLDRGETQYF.

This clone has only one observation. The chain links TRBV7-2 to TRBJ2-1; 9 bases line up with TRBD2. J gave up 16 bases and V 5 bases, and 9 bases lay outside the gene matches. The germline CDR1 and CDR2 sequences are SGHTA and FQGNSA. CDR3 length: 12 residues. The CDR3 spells CASSLKAGGPFF. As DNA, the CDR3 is TGTGCCAGCAGCCTCAAAGCGGGGGGACCATTCTTC.

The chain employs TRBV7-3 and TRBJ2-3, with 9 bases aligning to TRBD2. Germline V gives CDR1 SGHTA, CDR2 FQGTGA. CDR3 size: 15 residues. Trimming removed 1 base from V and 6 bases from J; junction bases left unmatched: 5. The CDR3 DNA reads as TGTGCCAGCAGCTTAAAAGGGCTAGCGGGGGATACGCAGTATTTT. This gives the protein CASSLKGLAGDTQYF.

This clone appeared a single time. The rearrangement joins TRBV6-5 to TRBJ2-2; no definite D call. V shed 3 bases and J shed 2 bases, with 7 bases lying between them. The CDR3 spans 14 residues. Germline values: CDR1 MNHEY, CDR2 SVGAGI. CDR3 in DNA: TGTGCCAGCAGTTATCACGTTAACACCGGGGAGCTGTTTTTT. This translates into CASSYHVNTGELFF.

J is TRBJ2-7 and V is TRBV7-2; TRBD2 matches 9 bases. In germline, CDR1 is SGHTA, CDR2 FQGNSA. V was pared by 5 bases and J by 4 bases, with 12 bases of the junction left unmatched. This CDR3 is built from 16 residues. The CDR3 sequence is CASSPHPGTSKYEQYF. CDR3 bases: TGTGCCAGCAGCCCCCACCCCGGGACTAGCAAGTACGAGCAGTACTTC.

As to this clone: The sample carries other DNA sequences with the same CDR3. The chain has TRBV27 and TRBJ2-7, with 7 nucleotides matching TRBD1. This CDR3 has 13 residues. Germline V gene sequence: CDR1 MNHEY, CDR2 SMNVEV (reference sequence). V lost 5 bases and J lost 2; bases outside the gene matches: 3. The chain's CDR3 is CASSLTGTYEQYF. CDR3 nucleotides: TGTGCCAGCAGTCTGACAGGGACCTACGAGCAGTACTTC.

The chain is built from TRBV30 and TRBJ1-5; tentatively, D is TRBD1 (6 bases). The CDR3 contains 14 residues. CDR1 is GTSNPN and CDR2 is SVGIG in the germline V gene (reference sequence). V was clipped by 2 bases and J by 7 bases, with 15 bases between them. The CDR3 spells CAWSTGPTGQPQHF. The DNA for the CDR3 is TGTGCCTGGAGTACAGGGCCTACGGGACAGCCCCAGCATTTT.

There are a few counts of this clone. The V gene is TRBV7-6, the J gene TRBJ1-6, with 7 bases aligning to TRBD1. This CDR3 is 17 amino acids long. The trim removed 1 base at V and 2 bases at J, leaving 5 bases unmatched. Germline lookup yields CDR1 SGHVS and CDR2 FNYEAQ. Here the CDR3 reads CASSLEGTETYNSPLHF. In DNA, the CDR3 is TGTGCCAGCAGCTTAGAAGGGACAGAGACCTATAATTCACCCCTCCACTTT.

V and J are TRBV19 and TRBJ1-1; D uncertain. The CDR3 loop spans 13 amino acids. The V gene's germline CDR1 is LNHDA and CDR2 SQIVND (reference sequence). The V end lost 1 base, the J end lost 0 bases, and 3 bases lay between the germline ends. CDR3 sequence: CASSIGVNTEAFF. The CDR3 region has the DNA TGTGCCAGTAGTATAGGGGTGAACACTGAAGCTTTCTTT.

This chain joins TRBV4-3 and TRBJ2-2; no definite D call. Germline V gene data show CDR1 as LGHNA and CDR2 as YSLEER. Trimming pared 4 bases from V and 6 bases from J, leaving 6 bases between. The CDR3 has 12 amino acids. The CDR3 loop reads CASSPFSGELFF. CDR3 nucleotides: TGCGCCAGCAGCCCCTTTTCCGGGGAGCTGTTTTTT.

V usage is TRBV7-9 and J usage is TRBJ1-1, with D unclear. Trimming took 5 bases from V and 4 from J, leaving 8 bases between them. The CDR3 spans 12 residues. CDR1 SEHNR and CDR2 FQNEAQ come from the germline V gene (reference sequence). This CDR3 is CASSPIATEAFF. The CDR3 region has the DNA TGTGCCAGCAGCCCCATTGCCACTGAAGCTTTCTTT.